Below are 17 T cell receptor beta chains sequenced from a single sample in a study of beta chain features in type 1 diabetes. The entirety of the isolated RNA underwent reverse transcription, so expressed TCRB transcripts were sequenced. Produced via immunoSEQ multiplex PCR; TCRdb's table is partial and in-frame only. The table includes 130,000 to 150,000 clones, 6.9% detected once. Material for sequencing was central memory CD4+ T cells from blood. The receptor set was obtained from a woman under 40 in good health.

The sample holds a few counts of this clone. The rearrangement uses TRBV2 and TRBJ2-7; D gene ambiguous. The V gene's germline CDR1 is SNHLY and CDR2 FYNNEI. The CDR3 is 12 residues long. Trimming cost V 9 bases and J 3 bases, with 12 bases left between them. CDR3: CASTLSSYEQYF. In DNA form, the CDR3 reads TGTGCCAGTACCCTTAGTAGCTACGAGCAGTACTTC.

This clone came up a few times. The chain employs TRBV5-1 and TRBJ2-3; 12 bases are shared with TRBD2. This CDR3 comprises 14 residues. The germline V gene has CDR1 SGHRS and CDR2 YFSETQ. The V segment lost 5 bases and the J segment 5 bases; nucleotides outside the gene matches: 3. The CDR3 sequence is CASSWTSGVDTQYF. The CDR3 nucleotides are TGCGCCAGCAGTTGGACTAGCGGGGTAGATACGCAGTATTTT.

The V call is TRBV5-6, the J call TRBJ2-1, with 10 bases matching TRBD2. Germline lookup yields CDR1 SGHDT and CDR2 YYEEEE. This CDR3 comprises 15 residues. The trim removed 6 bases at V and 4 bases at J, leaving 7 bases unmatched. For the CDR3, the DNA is TGTGCCAGCACCAGGACTAGCGGACATTACAATGAGCAGTTCTTC. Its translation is CASTRTSGHYNEQFF.

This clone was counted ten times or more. The DNA for the CDR3 is TGTGCCAGCAGTGAGGACAGAAATCAGCCCCAGCATTTT. Translated: CASSEDRNQPQHF. The chain is built from TRBV28 and TRBJ1-5; tentatively, D is TRBD1 (6 bases). V was cut by 5 bases and J by 4 bases, with 9 bases left in between. The CDR3 is made up of 13 amino acids. Germline CDR1 reads MDHEN; CDR2 reads SYDVKM.

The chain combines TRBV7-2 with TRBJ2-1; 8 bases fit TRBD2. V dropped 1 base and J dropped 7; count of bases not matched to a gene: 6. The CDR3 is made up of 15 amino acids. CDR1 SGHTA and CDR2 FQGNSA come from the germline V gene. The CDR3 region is CASSLGVGRGNEQFF. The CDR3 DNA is TGTGCCAGCAGCTTAGGGGTCGGGAGGGGGAATGAGCAGTTCTTC. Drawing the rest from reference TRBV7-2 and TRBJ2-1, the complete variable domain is GAGVSQSPSNKVTEKGKDVELRCDPISGHTALYWYRQSLGQGLEFLIYFQGNSAPDKSGLPSDRFSAERTGGSVSTLTIQRTQQEDSAVYLCASSLGVGRGNEQFFGPGTRLTVL.

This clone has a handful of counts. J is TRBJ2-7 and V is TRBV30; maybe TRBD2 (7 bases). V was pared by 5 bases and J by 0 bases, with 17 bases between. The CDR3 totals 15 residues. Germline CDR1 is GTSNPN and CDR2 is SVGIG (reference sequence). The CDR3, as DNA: TGTGCCTGGGGGAGGGCGGCGGGACACTCCTACGAGCAGTACTTC. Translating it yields CAWGRAAGHSYEQYF.

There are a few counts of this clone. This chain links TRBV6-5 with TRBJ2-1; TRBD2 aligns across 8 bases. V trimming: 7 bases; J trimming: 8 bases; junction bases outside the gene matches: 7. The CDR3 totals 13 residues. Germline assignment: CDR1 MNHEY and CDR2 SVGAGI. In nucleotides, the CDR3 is TGTGCCAGCACGAGGACTAGCAGGGATGAGCAGTTCTTC. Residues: CASTRTSRDEQFF.

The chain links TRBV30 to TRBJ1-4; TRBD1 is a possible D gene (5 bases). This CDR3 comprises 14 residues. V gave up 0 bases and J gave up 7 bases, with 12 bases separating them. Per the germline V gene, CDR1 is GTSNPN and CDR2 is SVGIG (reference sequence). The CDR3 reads CAWSVPGGGEKLFF. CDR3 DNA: TGTGCCTGGAGTGTACCGGGGGGTGGTGAAAAACTGTTTTTT.

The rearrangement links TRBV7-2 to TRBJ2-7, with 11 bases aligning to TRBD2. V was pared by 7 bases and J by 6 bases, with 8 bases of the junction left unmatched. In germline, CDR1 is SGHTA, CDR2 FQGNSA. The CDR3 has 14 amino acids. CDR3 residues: CASTPLAGATEQYF. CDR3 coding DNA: TGTGCCAGCACCCCACTAGCGGGAGCGACCGAGCAGTACTTC.

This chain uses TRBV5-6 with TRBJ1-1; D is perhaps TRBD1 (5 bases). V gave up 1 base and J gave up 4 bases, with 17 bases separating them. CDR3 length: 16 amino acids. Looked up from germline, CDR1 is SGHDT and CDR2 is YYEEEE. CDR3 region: CASSLFESGGTTEAFF. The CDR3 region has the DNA TGTGCCAGCAGCTTGTTTGAAAGTGGAGGGACCACTGAAGCTTTCTTT.

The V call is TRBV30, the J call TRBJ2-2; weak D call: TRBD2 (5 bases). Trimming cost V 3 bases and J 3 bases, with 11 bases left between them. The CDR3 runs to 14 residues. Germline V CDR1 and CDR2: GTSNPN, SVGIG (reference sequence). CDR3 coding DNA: TGTGCCTGGAGGCGGCAGCGGTACACCGGGGAGCTGTTTTTT. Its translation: CAWRRQRYTGELFF.

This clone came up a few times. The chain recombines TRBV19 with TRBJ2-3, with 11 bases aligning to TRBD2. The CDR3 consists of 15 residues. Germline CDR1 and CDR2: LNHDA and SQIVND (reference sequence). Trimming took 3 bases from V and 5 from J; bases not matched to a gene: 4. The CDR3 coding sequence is TGTGCCAGTAGTATTACTAGCGGGAGTATAGATACGCAGTATTTT. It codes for CASSITSGSIDTQYF.

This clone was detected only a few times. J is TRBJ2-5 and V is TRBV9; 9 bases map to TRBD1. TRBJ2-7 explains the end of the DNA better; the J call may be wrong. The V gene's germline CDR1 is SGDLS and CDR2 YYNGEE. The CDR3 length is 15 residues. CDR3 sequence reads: CASSVSPTGGDEQYF. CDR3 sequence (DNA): TGTGCCAGCAGCGTCTCCCCGACAGGGGGGGACGAGCAGTACTTC.

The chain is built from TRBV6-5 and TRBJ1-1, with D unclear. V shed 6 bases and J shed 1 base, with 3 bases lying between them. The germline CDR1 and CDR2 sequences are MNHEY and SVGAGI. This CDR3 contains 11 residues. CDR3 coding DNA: TGTGCCAGCAGCCGGAACACTGAAGCTTTCTTT. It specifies CASSRNTEAFF.

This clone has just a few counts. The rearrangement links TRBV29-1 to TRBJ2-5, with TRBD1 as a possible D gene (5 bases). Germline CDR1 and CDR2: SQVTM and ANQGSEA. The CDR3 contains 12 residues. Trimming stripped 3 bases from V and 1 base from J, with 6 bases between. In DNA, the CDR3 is TGCAGCGTTGACGACAGCCAAGAGACCCAGTACTTC. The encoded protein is CSVDDSQETQYF.

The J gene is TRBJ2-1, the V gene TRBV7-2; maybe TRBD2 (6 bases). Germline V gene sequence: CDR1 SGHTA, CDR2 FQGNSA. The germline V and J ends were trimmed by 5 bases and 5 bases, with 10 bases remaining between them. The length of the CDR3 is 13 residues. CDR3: CASSPRLDNEQFF. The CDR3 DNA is TGTGCCAGCAGCCCCAGACTAGACAATGAGCAGTTCTTC.

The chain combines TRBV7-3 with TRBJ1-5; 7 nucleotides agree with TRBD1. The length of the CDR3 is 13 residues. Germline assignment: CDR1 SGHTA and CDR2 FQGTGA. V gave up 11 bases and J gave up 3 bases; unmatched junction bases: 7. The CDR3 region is CAWGDRVNQPQHF. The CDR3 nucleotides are TGTGCCTGGGGAGACAGGGTCAATCAGCCCCAGCATTTT.